The clone carrying this T cell receptor beta chain was found a few times. The target antigen is unknown. The sample belongs to a study of identical twins. From the 5' RACE reads, TCRdb called clonotypes with MiXCR, one entry per CDR3 protein. The sample records fewer than 450,000 distinct CDR3 sequences, roughly 10% being singletons. This CDR3 spans 16 amino acids. Germline CDR1 SGHVS, CDR2 FNYEAQ. V lost 1 base and J lost 2, with 13 bases in between. Findings and caveats of the study: Cord blood beta clonotypes present at high abundance carried fewer insertions; no such pattern appeared in memory repertoires.

The genes are TRBV7-6 and TRBJ2-3; D could derive from TRBD1 or TRBD2 (6 bases each). The receptor was derived from a woman aged 45-65 years in good health. Source material: naive T cells sorted from blood. The CDR3 DNA is TGTGCCAGCAGCTTAGGAGGGGGGCCCCCCACAGATACGCAGTATTTT. It encodes CASSLGGGPPTDTQYF.